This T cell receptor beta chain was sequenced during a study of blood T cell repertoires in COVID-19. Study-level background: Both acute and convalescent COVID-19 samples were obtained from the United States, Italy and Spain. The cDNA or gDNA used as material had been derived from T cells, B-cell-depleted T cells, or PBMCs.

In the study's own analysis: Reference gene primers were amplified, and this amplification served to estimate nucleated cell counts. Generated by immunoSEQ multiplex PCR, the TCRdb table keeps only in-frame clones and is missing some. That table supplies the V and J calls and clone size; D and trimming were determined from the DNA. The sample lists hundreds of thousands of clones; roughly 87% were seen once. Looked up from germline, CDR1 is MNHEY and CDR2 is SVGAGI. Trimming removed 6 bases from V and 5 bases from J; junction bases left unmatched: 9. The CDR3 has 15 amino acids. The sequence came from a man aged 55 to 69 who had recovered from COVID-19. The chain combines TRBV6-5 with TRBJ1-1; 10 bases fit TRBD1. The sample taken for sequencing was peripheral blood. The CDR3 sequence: CASSPSDRGRTEAFF. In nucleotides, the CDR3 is TGTGCCAGCAGCCCCTCCGACAGGGGGCGAACTGAAGCTTTCTTT.